Each of the 15 T cell receptor beta chains below was sequenced from the same sample in a study of T-cell reconstitution after alpha-beta-depleted transplantation in children. Researchers prepared the TCRbeta library using unique molecular identifiers, the study reports. TCRdb re-analysed the PCR reads in MiXCR, keeping a single row per CDR3 protein. The sample consists of some 640,000 distinct CDR3 sequences, about 15% of them appearing once. The sequencing used PBMCs from the stem cell graft donor, collected from the stem cell graft. The receptors were sampled from a human donor who donated a stem cell graft to a child with acute myeloid leukemia.

The chain is built from TRBV7-9 and TRBJ1-5; no definite D call. The CDR3 has 12 amino acids. CDR1 SEHNR and CDR2 FQNEAQ come from the germline V gene (reference sequence). V lost 5 bases and J lost 6, with 8 bases in between. CDR3 DNA sequence: TGTGCCAGCAGCCAGAGCGGTCAGCCCCAGCATTTT. Protein sequence: CASSQSGQPQHF.

This clonotype was seen a handful of times. The V call is TRBV29-1, the J call TRBJ2-2; 8 nucleotides agree with TRBD2. After removal of 5 bases from V and 2 bases from J, the junction contained 7 bases not matched to a gene. Germline loops: CDR1 SQVTM, CDR2 ANQGSEA. There are 15 residues in the CDR3. CDR3 region: CSVILSGGNTGELFF. CDR3 sequence (DNA): TGCAGCGTTATATTGAGCGGGGGAAACACCGGGGAGCTGTTTTTT.

As for this clonotype: The junction does not match germline at one end; this may be a read error. In DNA form, the CDR3 reads TGTACCAGCTGTTTACGAAGTGGCGGGACAGCCTCATCTATGGAGCTGTTTTTT. Protein sequence: CTSCLRSGGTASSMELFF. The rearrangement uses TRBV12-3 or TRBV12-4 and TRBJ2-2; maybe TRBD1 (7 bases). This CDR3 is 18 amino acids long.

This sequence joins TRBV20-1 and TRBJ2-2; TRBD2 agrees at 9 bases. V dropped 7 bases and J dropped 6; count of bases not matched to a gene: 6. Germline CDR1 and CDR2: DFQATT and SNEGSKA (reference sequence). The CDR3 sequence is 13 residues long. CDR3 nucleotide sequence: TGCAGTGTCAGGCGGGGGGGCGCCGGGGAGCTGTTTTTT. This translates into CSVRRGGAGELFF.

This clonotype appeared a few times. This chain connects TRBV24-1 to TRBJ2-1; 11 bases agree with TRBD2. Germline loops: CDR1 KGHDR, CDR2 SFDVKD. The CDR3 sequence is 13 residues long. Unmatched junction bases numbered 6, after V lost 9 bases and J lost 9 bases. CDR3 in amino acids: CATRSSGGAEQFF. CDR3 nucleotides: TGTGCCACCCGGAGTAGCGGGGGGGCTGAGCAGTTCTTC.

This clonotype was recorded many times. V is TRBV21-1 and J is TRBJ2-7; the tabulated D call, TRBD2, remains unverified against the DNA. TRBV21-1 is a pseudogene. The CDR3 has 16 amino acids. The chain's CDR3 is CASSKGSGGFSYEQYV. CDR3 DNA sequence: TGTGCCAGCAGCAAAGGTAGCGGGGGATTTTCCTACGAGCAGTACGTC.

The rearrangement uses TRBV20-1 and TRBJ1-5; D is unclear. With 5 bases removed from V and 0 bases from J, the gap between germline ends came to 14 bases. From germline, CDR1 is DFQATT and CDR2 SNEGSKA (reference sequence). The CDR3 is made up of 15 amino acids. The CDR3 sequence: CSAPPVGYSNQPQHF. CDR3 sequence (DNA): TGCAGTGCTCCCCCGGTGGGGTATAGCAATCAGCCCCAGCATTTT.

The chain combines TRBV7-9 with TRBJ2-7, with D perhaps assigned TRBD1 or TRBD2 (5 bases each). Germline V gene sequence: CDR1 SEHNR, CDR2 FQNEAQ (reference sequence). Trimming shortened V by 11 bases and J by 2 bases, and 22 bases separated the two germline ends. The CDR3 has 15 residues. The CDR3 sequence is CAPQLRDDRPYEQYV. CDR3 coding DNA: TGTGCCCCCCAACTACGGGATGACAGACCCTACGAGCAGTACGTC.

This clonotype was observed many times. The chain links TRBV7-3 to TRBJ2-1; D is perhaps TRBD2 (5 bases). V was cut by 2 bases and J by 5 bases, with 16 bases left in between. The CDR3 is 16 amino acids. In germline, CDR1 is SGHTA, CDR2 FQGTGA. The CDR3 DNA is TGTGCCAGCAGCTTAGTTGACTATGCCGCCCACAATGAGCAGTTCTTC. The encoded protein is CASSLVDYAAHNEQFF.

This chain links TRBV7-9 with TRBJ1-4, with D unclear. With 1 base removed from V and 3 bases from J, the gap between germline ends came to 12 bases. Germline CDR1 SEHNR, CDR2 FQNEAQ (reference sequence). CDR3 size: 16 residues. The CDR3 bases are TGTGCCAGCAGCTTAGAAGGCCATCCGGCTAATGAAAAACTGTTTTTT. Translating gives CASSLEGHPANEKLFF.

This clonotype was observed at least ten times. The J gene is TRBJ2-7, the V gene TRBV20-1, with D perhaps TRBD2 (5 bases). This CDR3 comprises 14 residues. Deletions cut 6 bases from V and 2 bases from J, with 17 bases between. The germline V gene encodes CDR1 DFQATT and CDR2 SNEGSKA (reference sequence). CDR3 residues: CSATPVGGPYEQYF. CDR3 nucleotides: TGCAGTGCGACGCCAGTAGGAGGTCCCTACGAGCAGTACTTC.

Points on this clonotype: This may be a read error, as it is one base from a much larger clone. The chain recombines TRBV20-1 with TRBJ1-4, with unresolved D. The germline V gene encodes CDR1 DFQATT and CDR2 SNEGSKA (reference sequence). The CDR3 is 17 residues long. The CDR3 DNA follows: TGCAGTGATAGAGACTCCCGGACTCTTTCAACTAATGAAAAACTGTTTTTT. Encoded protein: CSDRDSRTLSTNEKLFF.

This clonotype was seen at least ten times. V usage is TRBV12-3 or TRBV12-4 and J usage is TRBJ1-1; D is possibly TRBD1 (5 bases). CDR3 length equals 14 residues. V lost 4 bases to trimming and J lost 5 bases, with 14 bases between them. The CDR3 loop is CASSSRDSWTEAFF. Here the CDR3 DNA reads TGTGCCAGCAGTTCCCGGGACTCGTGGACTGAAGCTTTCTTT.

Details on this clonotype: A much larger clone lies a single base off, so this may be a read error. The CDR3 nucleotides are TGTGCCAGCAGCTTGGCCAAAGCTCAGGGCGAGACCCAGTACTTC. Protein sequence: CASSLAKAQGETQYF. The rearrangement uses TRBV5-6 and TRBJ2-5; D perhaps matches TRBD1 (5 bases). Germline CDR1 and CDR2: SGHDT and YYEEEE. Deletions cut 0 bases from V and 5 bases from J, with 14 bases between. The CDR3 covers 15 residues.

This clonotype appeared many times. In DNA, the CDR3 is TGTGCCAGCAGCTTGGGCACAGGCGGGGAGCTGTTTTTT. It translates to CASSLGTGGELFF. The chain recombines TRBV5-6 with TRBJ2-2, with D possibly matching TRBD1 (5 bases). Trimming took 0 bases from V and 7 from J, leaving 7 bases between them. Germline CDR1 and CDR2: SGHDT and YYEEEE. The CDR3 loop spans 13 amino acids.